A selection of T cell receptor beta chains follows, all from one sample in a study of T cells in Graves' hyperthyroidism and ophthalmopathy. TCRdb itself ran the multiplex PCR reads through MiXCR, one entry per CDR3 protein. Of roughly 380,000 distinct CDR3 sequences listed, 13% are singletons. Sequences were obtained from blood. These receptors came from a man under 40 with Graves' hyperthyroidism that later progressed to Graves' ophthalmopathy. CDR3s include the opening cysteine and the closing phenylalanine or tryptophan. D genes are given only for firm matches. Clone size is shown for a subset of rows, as once, few, many or a class of expanded clone.

abundance | j_gene | d_gene | v_gene | len | CDR3nt | CDR3aa
few | TRBJ2-1 | NA | TRBV4-1 | 13 | TGCGCCAGCAGCCAAGTGGGGTACAATGAGCAGTTCTTC | CASSQVGYNEQFF
NA | TRBJ2-5 | NA | TRBV6-6 | 12 | TGTGCCAGCAGTTATTTACAAGAGACCCAGTACTTC | CASSYLQETQYF
NA | TRBJ1-1 | TRBD1 | TRBV10-3 | 15 | TGTGCCATCAGTGCGACAGGGGCGCTCGGAACTGAAGCTTTCTTT | CAISATGALGTEAFF
NA | TRBJ1-2 | NA | TRBV20-1 | 10 | TGCAGTGCCCCCAAGGACGGCTACACCTTC | CSAPKDGYTF
many | TRBJ1-5 | TRBD1 | TRBV15 | 15 | TGTGCCACCAGCTCGGGACAGGGTGGGGGTCAGCCCCAGCATTTT | CATSSGQGGGQPQHF
NA | TRBJ1-5 | TRBD1 | TRBV28 | 14 | TGTGCCAGCACGTCGGGACAGGGGGATCAGCCCCAGCATTTT | CASTSGQGDQPQHF
many | TRBJ2-2 | NA | TRBV5-1 | 15 | TGCGCCAGCAGTTCCCGGCTACCGAACACCGGGGAGCTGTTTTTT | CASSSRLPNTGELFF
few | TRBJ2-1 | NA | TRBV9 | 18 | TGTGCCAGCAGCGTAGGAGGATCGGGGGGCAGAGGGTACAATGAGCAGTTCTTC | CASSVGGSGGRGYNEQFF
NA | TRBJ1-2 | TRBD1 | TRBV5-6 | 11 | TGTGCCACCGGACAGGAGAATGGCTACACCTTC | CATGQENGYTF
many | TRBJ1-1 | NA | TRBV12-3/TRBV12-4 | 15 | TGTGCCAGCAGTTTAGGCGGGGCCCTTGGCACTGAAGCTTTCTTT | CASSLGGALGTEAFF